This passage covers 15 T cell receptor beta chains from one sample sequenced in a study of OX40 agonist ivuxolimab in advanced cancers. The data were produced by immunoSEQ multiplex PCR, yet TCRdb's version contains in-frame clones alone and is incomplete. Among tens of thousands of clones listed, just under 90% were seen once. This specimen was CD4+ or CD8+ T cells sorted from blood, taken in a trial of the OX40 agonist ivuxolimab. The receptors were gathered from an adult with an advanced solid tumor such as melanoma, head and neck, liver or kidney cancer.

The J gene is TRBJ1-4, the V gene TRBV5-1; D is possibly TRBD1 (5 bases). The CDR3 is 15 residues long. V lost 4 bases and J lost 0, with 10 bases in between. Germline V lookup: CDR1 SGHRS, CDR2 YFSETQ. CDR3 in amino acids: CASSPGFATNEKLFF. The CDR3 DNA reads TGCGCCAGCAGCCCAGGGTTTGCAACTAATGAAAAACTGTTTTTT.

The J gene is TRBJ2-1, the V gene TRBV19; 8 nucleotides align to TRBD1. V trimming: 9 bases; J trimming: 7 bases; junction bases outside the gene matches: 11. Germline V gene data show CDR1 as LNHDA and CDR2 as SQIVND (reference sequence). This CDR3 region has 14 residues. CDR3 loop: CASRTGLLNNEQFF. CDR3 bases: TGTGCCAGCCGGACAGGGCTCCTAAATAATGAGCAGTTCTTC.

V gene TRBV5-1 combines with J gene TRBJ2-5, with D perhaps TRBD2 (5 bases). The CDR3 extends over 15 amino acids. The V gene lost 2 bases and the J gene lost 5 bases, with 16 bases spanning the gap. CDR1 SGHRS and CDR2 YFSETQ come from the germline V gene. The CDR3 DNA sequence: TGCGCCAGCAGCTTTAACGGGGATACCCCGGAGACCCAGTACTTC. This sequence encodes CASSFNGDTPETQYF.

The CDR3: CASRSGTGNEKLFF. The CDR3 DNA sequence: TGCGCCAGCAGGTCCGGGACAGGGAATGAAAAACTGTTTTTT. The rearrangement joins TRBV5-1 to TRBJ1-4; 9 bases are a match to TRBD1. This CDR3 spans 14 amino acids. CDR1 SGHRS and CDR2 YFSETQ come from the germline V gene. After removal of 5 bases from V and 5 bases from J, the junction contained 4 bases not matched to a gene.

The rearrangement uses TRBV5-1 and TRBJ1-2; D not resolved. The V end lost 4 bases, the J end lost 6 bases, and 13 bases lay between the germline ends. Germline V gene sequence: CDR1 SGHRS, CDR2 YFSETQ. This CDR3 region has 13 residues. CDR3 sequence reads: CASSPRTRDGYTF. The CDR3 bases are TGCGCCAGCAGCCCCCGGACCCGGGATGGCTACACCTTC.

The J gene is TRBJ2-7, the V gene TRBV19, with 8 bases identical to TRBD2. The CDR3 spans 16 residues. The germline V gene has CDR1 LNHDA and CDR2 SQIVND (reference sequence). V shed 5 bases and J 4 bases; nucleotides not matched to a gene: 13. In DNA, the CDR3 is TGTGCCAGTAGTCGTCCCCGCGGGACTAGTGAGTACGAGCAGTACTTC. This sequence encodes CASSRPRGTSEYEQYF.

The CDR3 sequence is CASSIRETQYF. The CDR3 DNA is TGTGCCAGTAGTATAAGGGAGACCCAGTACTTC. The J gene is TRBJ2-5, the V gene TRBV19; D is unclear. Germline assignment: CDR1 LNHDA and CDR2 SQIVND (reference sequence). The CDR3 spans 11 residues. The germline V and J ends were trimmed by 2 bases and 5 bases, with 3 bases remaining between them.

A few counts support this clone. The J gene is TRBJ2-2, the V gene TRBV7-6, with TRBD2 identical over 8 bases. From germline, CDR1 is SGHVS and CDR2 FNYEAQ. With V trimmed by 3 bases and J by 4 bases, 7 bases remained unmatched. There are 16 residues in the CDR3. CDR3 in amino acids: CASSFSSGRSTGELFF. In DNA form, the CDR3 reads TGTGCCAGCAGCTTCTCCAGCGGGAGATCCACCGGGGAGCTGTTTTTT.

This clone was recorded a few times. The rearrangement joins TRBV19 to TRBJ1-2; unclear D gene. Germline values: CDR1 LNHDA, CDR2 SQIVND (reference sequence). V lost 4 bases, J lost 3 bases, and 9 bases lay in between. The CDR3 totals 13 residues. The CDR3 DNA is TGTGCCAGTAGTACTGGCCGGGACTATGGCTACACCTTC. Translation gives CASSTGRDYGYTF.

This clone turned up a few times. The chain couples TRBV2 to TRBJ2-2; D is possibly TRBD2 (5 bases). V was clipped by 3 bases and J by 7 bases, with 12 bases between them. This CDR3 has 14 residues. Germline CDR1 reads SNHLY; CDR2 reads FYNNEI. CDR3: CASSDRPRGGELFF. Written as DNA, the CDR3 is TGTGCCAGCAGTGACCGACCACGGGGCGGGGAGCTGTTTTTT.

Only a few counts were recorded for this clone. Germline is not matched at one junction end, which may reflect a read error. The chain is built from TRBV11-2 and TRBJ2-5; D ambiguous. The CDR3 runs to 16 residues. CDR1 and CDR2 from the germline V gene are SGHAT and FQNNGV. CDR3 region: CASSLDLAANQETQYF. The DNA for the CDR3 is TGTGCCAGCAGCTTAGATCTGGCGGCAAACCAGGAGACCCAGTACTTC.

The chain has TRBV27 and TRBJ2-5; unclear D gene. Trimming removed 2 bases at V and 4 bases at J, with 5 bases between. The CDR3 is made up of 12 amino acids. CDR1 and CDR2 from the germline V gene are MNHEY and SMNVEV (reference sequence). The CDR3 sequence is CASSLVGETQYF. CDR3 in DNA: TGTGCCAGCAGTTTAGTCGGAGAGACCCAGTACTTC.

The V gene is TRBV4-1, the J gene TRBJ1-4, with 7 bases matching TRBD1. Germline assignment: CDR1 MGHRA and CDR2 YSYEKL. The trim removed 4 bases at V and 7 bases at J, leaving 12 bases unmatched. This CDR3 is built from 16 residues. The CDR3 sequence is CASSPRTGPGGEKLFF. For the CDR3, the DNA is TGCGCCAGCAGCCCAAGGACTGGGCCAGGGGGTGAAAAACTGTTTTTT.

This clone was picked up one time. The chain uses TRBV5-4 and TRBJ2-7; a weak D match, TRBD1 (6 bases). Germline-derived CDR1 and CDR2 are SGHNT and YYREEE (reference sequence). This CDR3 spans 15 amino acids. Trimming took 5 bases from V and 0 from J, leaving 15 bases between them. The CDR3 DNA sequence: TGTGCCAGCAGTAGATGGGGGCTTGGCTCCTACGAGCAGTACTTC. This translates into CASSRWGLGSYEQYF.

DNA for the CDR3: TGTGCCAGCAGTTACTCGTCGTTTTACGAGCAGTACTTC. Protein sequence: CASSYSSFYEQYF. The chain employs TRBV6-5 and TRBJ2-7; unclear D gene. Trimming took off 0 bases at V and 4 bases at J, with 7 bases between the two ends. CDR3 size: 13 residues. CDR1 and CDR2 (germline): MNHEY, SVGAGI.